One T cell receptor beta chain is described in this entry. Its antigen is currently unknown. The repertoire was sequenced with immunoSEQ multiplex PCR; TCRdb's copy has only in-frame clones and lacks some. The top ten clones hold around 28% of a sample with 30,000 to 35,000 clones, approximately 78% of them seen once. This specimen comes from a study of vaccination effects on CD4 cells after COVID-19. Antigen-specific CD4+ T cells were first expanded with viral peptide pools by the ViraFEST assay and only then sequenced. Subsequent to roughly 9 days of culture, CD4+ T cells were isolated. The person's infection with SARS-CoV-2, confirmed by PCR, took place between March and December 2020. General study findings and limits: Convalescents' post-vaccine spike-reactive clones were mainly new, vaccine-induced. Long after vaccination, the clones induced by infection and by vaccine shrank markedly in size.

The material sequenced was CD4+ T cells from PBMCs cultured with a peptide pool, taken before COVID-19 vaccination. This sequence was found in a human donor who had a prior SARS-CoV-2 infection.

As DNA, the CDR3 is TGTGCCAGCAGCTTAGCGCAGGCGAACACTGAAGCTTTCTTT. This gives the protein CASSLAQANTEAFF. The chain couples TRBV7-9 to TRBJ1-1, with no clear D. The length of the CDR3 is 14 residues. Germline-derived CDR1 and CDR2 are SEHNR and FQNEAQ (reference sequence). V lost 0 bases to trimming and J lost 1 base, with 6 bases between them. Complete variable domain (other parts from reference TRBV7-9 and TRBJ1-1): DTGVSQNPRHKITKRGQNVTFRCDPISEHNRLYWYRQTLGQGPEFLTYFQNEAQLEKSRLLSDRFSAERPKGSFSTLEIQRTEQGDSAMYLCASSLAQANTEAFFGQGTRLTVV.